This T cell receptor beta chain was sequenced in a study of blood T cell repertoires in COVID-19. V lost 2 bases, J lost 2 bases, and 7 bases stayed unmatched. The CDR3 spans 16 residues. Germline lookup yields CDR1 MNHEY and CDR2 SVGEGT. Clones were sequenced by immunoSEQ multiplex PCR, and TCRdb holds only the in-frame ones, with some missing. The sample has roughly 360,000 clones, 80% to 85% seen once. Sequencing used PBMCs or T cells enriched from blood (not recorded which). The gene calls are TRBV6-2 or TRBV6-3 and TRBJ2-7; 9 nucleotides line up with TRBD1. The TCR comes from a woman aged 45-59 years who had recovered from COVID-19. This CDR3 reads CASSYRMGQGTYEQYF. The CDR3 nucleotides read TGTGCCAGCAGTTACCGAATGGGACAGGGAACCTACGAGCAGTACTTC.